This T cell receptor beta chain was obtained from a study of T cells in Graves' hyperthyroidism and ophthalmopathy. Diagnosis relied on clinical symptoms, serum thyroxine and TRAb, thyroid ultrasound and orbital computed tomography. CDR3 length: 16 amino acids. Germline V gene lookup returns CDR1 SEHNR and CDR2 FQNEAQ (reference sequence). V was trimmed by 2 bases and J by 0 bases, leaving 14 bases between them. RNA transcripts were the template for amplifying TCR beta CDR3 regions. The HTBI primer set served for first-round RT-PCR of the TCR CDR3. TCRdb re-called the multiplex PCR reads through MiXCR, storing one row per CDR3 protein. The sample consists of about 840,000 distinct CDR3 sequences, about 38% of them appearing once.

The TCR comes from a man between 18 and 35 years old with Graves' hyperthyroidism. Sequencing was done on a sample of blood. The rearrangement joins TRBV7-9 to TRBJ2-7; D tentatively fits TRBD1 or TRBD2 (5 bases each). The DNA of the CDR3 is TGTGCCAGCAGCTTAAGCCCCAAGGGGAGCTCCTACGAGCAGTACTTC. It yields the protein CASSLSPKGSSYEQYF.